Described below is a single T cell receptor beta chain sequence and its context. Its cognate antigen is unknown. The data derive from a study of OX40 agonist ivuxolimab in advanced cancers. Study information: Hepatocellular carcinoma, melanoma, renal cell or head and neck cancer affected the dose-escalation patients. The study reported partial responses in three patients: one hepatocellular carcinoma, two cutaneous melanoma. Study-level findings and limits: With doses of 0.1 to 3.0 mg/kg, CD4+ and CD8+ blood T cells had undergone clonal expansion by week 6. CD8+ T cells (on average) carried more expanded clones than CD4+ T cells.

Profiling relied on immunoSEQ multiplex PCR, and the TCRdb table lists in-frame clones only, not all of them. Of 100,000 to 120,000 clones in the sample, about nine tenths were seen once. Germline CDR1 and CDR2: SGHTA and FQGNSA. This CDR3 is built from 14 residues. V was cut by 0 bases and J by 6 bases, with 10 bases left in between. Sequenced material: CD4+ or CD8+ T cells sorted from blood, taken in a trial of the OX40 agonist ivuxolimab. This TCR was recovered from an adult with an advanced solid tumor such as melanoma, head and neck, liver or kidney cancer. The rearrangement links TRBV7-2 to TRBJ2-3; a weak D match, TRBD2 (7 bases). In DNA form, the CDR3 reads TGTGCCAGCAGCTTAGCGGGGGGGCTGGATACGCAGTATTTT. It encodes CASSLAGGLDTQYF.